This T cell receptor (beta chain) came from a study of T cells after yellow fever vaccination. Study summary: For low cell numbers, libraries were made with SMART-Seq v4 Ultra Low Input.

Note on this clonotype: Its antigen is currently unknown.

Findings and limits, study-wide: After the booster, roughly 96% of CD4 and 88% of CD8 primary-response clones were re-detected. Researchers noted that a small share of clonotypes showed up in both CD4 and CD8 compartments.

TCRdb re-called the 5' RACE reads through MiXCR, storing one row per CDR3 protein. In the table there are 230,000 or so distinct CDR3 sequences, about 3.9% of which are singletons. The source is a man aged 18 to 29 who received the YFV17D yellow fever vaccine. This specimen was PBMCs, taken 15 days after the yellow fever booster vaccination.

Written as DNA, the CDR3 is TGTGCCAGCAGCCCCCTCCTAACGGGACGTGCCTACGAGCAGTACTTC. Encoded protein: CASSPLLTGRAYEQYF. This chain joins TRBV7-2 and TRBJ2-7; D may match TRBD1 or TRBD2 (5 bases each). Germline V lookup: CDR1 SGHTA, CDR2 FQGNSA. The CDR3 sequence is 16 residues long. V lost 5 bases, J lost 2 bases, and 19 bases lay in between.